The present TCR beta chain was sequenced within a study of PD-1 blockade in classical Hodgkin lymphoma. Turning to the study itself: Each patient was given nivolumab 3 mg/kg through a vein every 2 weeks. The study, taken as a whole, reports: CD4+ TCR diversity rose significantly by C4D1, and CD8+ TCR diversity did not. Complete responders entered with baseline diversity on par with newly diagnosed patients, the results showed.

The patients all showed relapse after autologous stem cell transplantation, while their brentuximab vedotin exposure varied. Best responses were complete response, partial response or progressive disease. Measured with immunoSEQ multiplex PCR; TCRdb has only the in-frame clones, and not every one. Among roughly 25,000 clones, nearly 80% were seen once, and the ten largest hold approximately 7.2%. The V gene's germline CDR1 is MGHRA and CDR2 YSYEKL. The V end lost 2 bases, the J end lost 4 bases, and 21 bases lay between the germline ends. The CDR3 loop spans 18 amino acids. On this clone itself: Its antigen remains unknown.

Material: peripheral blood mononuclear cells (PBMCs), obtained at baseline. The TCR was taken from a human donor with classical Hodgkin lymphoma. The V call is TRBV4-1, the J call TRBJ2-1; unclear D gene. The CDR3 DNA follows: TGCGCCAGCAGCCAATTCATTATTTCCAACAAGCTTTACAATGAGCAGTTCTTC. Its translation is CASSQFIISNKLYNEQFF.